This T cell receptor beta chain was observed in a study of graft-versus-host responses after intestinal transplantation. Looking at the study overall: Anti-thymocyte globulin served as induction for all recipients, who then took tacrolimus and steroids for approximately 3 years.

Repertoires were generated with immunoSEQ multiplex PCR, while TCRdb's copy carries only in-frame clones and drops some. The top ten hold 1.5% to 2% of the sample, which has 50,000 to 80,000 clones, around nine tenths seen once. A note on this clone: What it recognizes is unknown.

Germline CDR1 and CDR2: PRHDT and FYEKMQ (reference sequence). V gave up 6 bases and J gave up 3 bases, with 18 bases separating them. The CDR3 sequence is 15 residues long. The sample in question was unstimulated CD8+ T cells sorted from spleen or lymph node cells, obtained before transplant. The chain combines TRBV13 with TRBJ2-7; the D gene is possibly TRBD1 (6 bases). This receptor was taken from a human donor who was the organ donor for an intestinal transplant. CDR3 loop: CASSCSGQGYYEQYF. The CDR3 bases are TGTGCCAGCAGTTGTTCGGGACAAGGATACTACGAGCAGTACTTC.